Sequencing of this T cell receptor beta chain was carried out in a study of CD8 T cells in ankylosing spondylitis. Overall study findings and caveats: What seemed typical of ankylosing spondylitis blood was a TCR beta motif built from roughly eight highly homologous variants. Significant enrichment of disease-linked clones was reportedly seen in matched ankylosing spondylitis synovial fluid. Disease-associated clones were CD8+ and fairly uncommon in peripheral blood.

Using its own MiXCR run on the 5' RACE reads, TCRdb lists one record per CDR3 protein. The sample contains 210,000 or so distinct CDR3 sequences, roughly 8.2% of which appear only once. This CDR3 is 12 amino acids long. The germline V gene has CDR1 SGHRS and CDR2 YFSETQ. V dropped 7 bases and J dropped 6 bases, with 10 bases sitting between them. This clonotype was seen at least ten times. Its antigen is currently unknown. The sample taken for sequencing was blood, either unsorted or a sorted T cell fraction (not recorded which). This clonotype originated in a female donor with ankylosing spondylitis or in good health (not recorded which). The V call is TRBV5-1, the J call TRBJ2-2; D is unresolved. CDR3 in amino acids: CASGDDAGELFF. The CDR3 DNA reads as TGCGCCAGCGGGGATGACGCCGGGGAGCTGTTTTTT.